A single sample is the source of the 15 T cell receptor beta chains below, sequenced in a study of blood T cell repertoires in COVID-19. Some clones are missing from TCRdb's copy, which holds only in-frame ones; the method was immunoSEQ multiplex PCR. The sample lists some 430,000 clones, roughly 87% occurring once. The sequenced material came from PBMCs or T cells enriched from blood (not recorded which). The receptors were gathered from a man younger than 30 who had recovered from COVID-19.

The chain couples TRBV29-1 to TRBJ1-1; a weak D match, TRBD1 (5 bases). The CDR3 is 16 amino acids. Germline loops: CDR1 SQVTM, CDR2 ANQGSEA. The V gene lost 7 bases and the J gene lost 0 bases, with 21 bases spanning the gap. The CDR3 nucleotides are TGCAGCGCAACCGGACATGGCAAGGCCATGAACACTGAAGCTTTCTTT. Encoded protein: CSATGHGKAMNTEAFF.

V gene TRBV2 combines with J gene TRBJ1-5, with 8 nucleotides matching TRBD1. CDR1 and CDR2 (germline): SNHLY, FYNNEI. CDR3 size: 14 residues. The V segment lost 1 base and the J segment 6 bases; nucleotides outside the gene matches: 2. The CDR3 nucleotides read TGTGCCAGCAGTGAAGAGACAGGGGCTCAGCCCCAGCATTTT. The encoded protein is CASSEETGAQPQHF.

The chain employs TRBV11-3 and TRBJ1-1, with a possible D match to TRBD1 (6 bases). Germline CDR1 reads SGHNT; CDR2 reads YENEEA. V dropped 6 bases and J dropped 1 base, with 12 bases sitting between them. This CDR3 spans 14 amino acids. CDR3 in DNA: TGTGCCAGCAGTCGGACAGCGAAGAACACTGAAGCTTTCTTT. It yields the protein CASSRTAKNTEAFF.

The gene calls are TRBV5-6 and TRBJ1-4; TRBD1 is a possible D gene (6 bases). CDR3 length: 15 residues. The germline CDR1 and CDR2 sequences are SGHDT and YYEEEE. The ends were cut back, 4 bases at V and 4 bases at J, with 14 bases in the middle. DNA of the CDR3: TGTGCCAGCAGCCGCCGGGGGGCGAATAATGAAAAACTGTTTTTT. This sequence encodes CASSRRGANNEKLFF.

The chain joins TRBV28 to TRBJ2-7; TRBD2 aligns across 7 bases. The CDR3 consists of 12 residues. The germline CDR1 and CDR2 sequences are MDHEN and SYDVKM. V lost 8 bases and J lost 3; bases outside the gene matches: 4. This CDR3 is CASVSGNYEQYF. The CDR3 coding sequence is TGTGCCAGCGTGAGCGGGAACTACGAGCAGTACTTC.

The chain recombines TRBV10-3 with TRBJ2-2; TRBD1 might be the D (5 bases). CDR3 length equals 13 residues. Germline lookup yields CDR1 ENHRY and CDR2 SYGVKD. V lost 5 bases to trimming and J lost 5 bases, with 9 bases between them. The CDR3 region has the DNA TGTGCCATCAGTCCATCAGGGACCGGGGAGCTGTTTTTT. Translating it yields CAISPSGTGELFF.

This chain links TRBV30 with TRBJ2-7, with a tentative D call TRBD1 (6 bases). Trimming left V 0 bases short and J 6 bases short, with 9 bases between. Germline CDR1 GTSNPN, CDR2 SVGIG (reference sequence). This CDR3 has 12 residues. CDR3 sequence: CAWSVQGGEQYF. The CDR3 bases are TGTGCCTGGAGTGTACAAGGGGGCGAGCAGTACTTC. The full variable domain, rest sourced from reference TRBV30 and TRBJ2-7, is SQTIHQWPATLVQPVGSPLSLECTVEGTSNPNLYWYRQAAGRGLQLLFYSVGIGQISSEVPQNLSASRPQDRQFILSSKKLLLSDSGFYLCAWSVQGGEQYFGPGTRLTVT.

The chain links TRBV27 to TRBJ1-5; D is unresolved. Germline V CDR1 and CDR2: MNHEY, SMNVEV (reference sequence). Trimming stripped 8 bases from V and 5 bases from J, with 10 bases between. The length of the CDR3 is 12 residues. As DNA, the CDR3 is TGTGCCAGCGGGCCGCTCGATCAGCCCCAGCATTTT. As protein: CASGPLDQPQHF.

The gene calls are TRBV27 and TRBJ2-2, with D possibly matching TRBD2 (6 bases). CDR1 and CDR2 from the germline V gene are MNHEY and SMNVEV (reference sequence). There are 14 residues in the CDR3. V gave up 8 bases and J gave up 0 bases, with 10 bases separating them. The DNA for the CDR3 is TGTGCCAGCCAGGCGGGGCCGAACACCGGGGAGCTGTTTTTT. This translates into CASQAGPNTGELFF.

CDR3 sequence: CSADSYGYTF. The CDR3 region has the DNA TGCAGTGCGGACAGCTATGGCTACACCTTC. The V gene is TRBV20-1, the J gene TRBJ1-2, with D maybe TRBD1 (6 bases). CDR1 is DFQATT, CDR2 SNEGSKA, per germline (reference sequence). This CDR3 region has 10 residues. Trimming took off 6 bases at V and 4 bases at J, with 6 bases between the two ends.

CDR3 sequence reads: CASSPGMNTEAFF. The CDR3 bases are TGTGCCAGCAGCCCAGGGATGAACACTGAAGCTTTCTTT. The gene calls are TRBV9 and TRBJ1-1, with D possibly matching TRBD1 (5 bases). From germline, CDR1 is SGDLS and CDR2 YYNGEE. The CDR3 totals 13 residues. V dropped 4 bases and J dropped 0 bases, with 7 bases sitting between them.

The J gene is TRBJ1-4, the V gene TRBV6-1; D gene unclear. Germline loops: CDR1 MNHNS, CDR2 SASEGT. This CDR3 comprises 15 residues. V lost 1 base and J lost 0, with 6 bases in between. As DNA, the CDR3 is TGTGCCAGCAGTGAAGGTGTCGCAACTAATGAAAAACTGTTTTTT. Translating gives CASSEGVATNEKLFF.

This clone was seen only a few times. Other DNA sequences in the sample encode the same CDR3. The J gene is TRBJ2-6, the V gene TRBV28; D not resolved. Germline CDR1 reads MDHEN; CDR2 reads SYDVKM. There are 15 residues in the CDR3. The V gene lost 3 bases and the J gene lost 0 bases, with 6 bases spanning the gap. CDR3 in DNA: TGTGCCAGCAGTTTTGAACACTCTGGGGCCAACGTCCTGACTTTC. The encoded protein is CASSFEHSGANVLTF.

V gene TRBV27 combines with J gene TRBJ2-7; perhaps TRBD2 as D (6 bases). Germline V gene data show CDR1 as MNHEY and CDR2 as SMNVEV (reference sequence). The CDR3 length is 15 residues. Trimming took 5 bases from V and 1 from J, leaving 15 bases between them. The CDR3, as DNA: TGTGCCAGCAGTCAGACGGCTAGCGCGTCCTACGAGCAGTACTTC. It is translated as CASSQTASASYEQYF.

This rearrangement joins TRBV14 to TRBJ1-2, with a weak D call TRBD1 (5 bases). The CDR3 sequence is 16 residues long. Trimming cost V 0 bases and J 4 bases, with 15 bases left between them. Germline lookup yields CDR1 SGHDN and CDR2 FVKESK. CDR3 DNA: TGTGCCAGCAGCCAAGAGGGGCGGGGACCTGTCTATGGCTACACCTTC. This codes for CASSQEGRGPVYGYTF.